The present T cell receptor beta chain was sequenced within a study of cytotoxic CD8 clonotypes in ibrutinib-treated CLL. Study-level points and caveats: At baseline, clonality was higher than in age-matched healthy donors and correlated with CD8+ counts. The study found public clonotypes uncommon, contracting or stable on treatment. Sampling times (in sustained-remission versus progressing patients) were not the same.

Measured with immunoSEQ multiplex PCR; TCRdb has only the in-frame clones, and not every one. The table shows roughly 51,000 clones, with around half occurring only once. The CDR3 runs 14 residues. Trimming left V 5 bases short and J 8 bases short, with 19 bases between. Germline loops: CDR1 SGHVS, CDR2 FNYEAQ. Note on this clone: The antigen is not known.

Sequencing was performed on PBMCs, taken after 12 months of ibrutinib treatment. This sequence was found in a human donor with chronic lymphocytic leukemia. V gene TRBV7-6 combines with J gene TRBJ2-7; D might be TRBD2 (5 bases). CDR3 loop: CASSPPKGGGKQYF. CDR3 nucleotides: TGTGCCAGCAGCCCCCCCAAAGGAGGCGGTAAGCAGTACTTC. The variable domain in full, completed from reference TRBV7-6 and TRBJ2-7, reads GAGVSQSPRYKVTKRGQDVALRCDPISGHVSLYWYRQALGQGPEFLTYFNYEAQQDKSGLPNDRFSAERPEGSISTLTIQRTEQRDSAMYRCASSPPKGGGKQYFGPGTRLTVT.